The following is a T cell receptor (beta chain) sequence with its context. What it binds is unknown. This specimen comes from a study of regulatory T cells in long-lasting Graves disease. This CDR3 contains 14 residues. V was cut by 1 base and J by 2 bases, with 8 bases left in between. Germline V CDR1 and CDR2: SGHRS, YFSETQ. Assembly of TCR beta libraries relied on iRepertoire HTBI primers together with Arm-PCR of CDR3 regions. TCRdb itself ran the multiplex PCR reads through MiXCR, one entry per CDR3 protein. The repertoire holds roughly 500,000 distinct CDR3 sequences, around 15% seen once, with roughly a sixth in the top ten. Time point of the sample: newly diagnosed GD, antithyroid drugs for less than 3 months. Researchers made the TCR library from RNA that was extracted from PBMCs. The collection involved drawing 8.5 to 9 milliliters of peripheral blood into EDTA tubes. Whole-study findings and limits: Persistent Graves' patients had lower TCR diversity than newly diagnosed ones.

This same sample was also taken into another study, of T cells in Graves' hyperthyroidism and ophthalmopathy. That source reports: Uncontrolled infection, other autoimmune disease, pregnancy or lactation led to exclusion.

Material: peripheral blood mononuclear cells (PBMCs), obtained at new diagnosis, from a patient treated with antithyroid drugs. The J gene is TRBJ2-3, the V gene TRBV5-1; the D gene is possibly TRBD1 (5 bases). The receptor comes from a woman in her 50s with Graves disease. Here the CDR3 DNA reads TGCGCCAGCAGCTTGATGGACAACACAGATACGCAGTATTTT. Translated, it gives CASSLMDNTDTQYF.